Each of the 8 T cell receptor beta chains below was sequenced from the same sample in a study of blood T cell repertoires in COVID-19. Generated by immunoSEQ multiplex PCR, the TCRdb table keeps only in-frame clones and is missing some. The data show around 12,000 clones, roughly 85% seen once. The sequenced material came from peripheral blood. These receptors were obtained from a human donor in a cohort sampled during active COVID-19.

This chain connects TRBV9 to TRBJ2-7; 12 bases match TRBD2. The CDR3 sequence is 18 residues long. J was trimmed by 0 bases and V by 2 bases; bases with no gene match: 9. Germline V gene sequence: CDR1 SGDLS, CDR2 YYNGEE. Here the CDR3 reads CASSVGLAGPSGSYEQYF. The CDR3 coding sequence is TGTGCCAGCAGCGTGGGACTAGCGGGCCCTTCGGGCTCCTACGAGCAGTACTTC.

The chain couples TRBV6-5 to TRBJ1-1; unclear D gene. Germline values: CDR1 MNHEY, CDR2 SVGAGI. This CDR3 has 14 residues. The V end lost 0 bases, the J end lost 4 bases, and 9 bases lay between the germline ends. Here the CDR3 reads CASSYSTGFTEAFF. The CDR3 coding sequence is TGTGCCAGCAGTTACTCGACGGGGTTCACTGAAGCTTTCTTT.

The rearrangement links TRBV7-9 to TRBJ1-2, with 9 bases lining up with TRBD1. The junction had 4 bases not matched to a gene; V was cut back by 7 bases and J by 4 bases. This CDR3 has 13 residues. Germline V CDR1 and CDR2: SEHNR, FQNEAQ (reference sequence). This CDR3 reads CASNPTGGYGYTF. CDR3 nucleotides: TGTGCCAGCAACCCGACAGGGGGCTATGGCTACACCTTC.

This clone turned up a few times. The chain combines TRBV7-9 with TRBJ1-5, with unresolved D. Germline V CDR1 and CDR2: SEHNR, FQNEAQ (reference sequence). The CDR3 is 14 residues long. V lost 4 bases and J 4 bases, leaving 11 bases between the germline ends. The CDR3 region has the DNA TGTGCCAGCAGCTCCATCGTCGGGAATCAGCCCCAGCATTTT. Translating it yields CASSSIVGNQPQHF.

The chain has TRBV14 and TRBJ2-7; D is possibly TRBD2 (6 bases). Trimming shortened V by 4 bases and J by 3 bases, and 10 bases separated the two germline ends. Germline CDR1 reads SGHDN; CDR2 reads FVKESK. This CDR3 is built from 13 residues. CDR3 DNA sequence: TGTGCCAGCAGCCGGATAGCGGACTACGAGCAGTACTTC. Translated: CASSRIADYEQYF.

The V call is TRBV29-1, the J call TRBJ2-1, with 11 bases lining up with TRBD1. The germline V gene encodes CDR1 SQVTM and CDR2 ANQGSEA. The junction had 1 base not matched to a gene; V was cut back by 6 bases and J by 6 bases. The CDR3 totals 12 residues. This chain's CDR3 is CSVGTGGNEQFF. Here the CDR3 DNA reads TGCAGCGTGGGGACAGGGGGCAATGAGCAGTTCTTC.

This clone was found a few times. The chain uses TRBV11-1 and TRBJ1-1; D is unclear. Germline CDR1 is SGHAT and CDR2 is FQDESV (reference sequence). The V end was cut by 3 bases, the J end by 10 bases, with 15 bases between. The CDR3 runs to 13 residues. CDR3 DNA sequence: TGTGCCAGCAGCTTGGGAGTGGAATTTAGAGCTTTCTTT. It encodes CASSLGVEFRAFF.

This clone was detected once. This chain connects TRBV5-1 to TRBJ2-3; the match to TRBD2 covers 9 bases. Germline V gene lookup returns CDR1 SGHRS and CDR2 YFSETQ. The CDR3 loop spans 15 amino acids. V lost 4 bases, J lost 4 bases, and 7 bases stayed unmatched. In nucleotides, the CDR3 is TGCGCCAGCAGCCAGTTAGCGGGAGACGCAGATACGCAGTATTTT. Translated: CASSQLAGDADTQYF.